Listed here are 15 T cell receptor beta chains from one sample, sequenced in a study of CD8 T cells in Susac syndrome. Random hexamers primed reverse transcription of 0.5 to 1 ug RNA. TCRdb used MiXCR to reprocess the immunoSEQ multiplex PCR reads, holding one entry per CDR3 protein. The sample records about 160,000 distinct CDR3 sequences, 95% to 97% being singletons. The sequencing input was CD4+ T cells from PBMCs. Receptors originate from a human donor with Susac syndrome.

This chain uses TRBV6-6 with TRBJ1-1; tentatively, D is TRBD1 (6 bases). Germline V gene data show CDR1 as MNHNY and CDR2 as SVGAGI (reference sequence). With 4 bases removed from V and 4 bases from J, the gap between germline ends came to 10 bases. This CDR3 is 13 amino acids long. Here the CDR3 DNA reads TGTGCCAGCAGTTCACAGGGAGGCACTGAAGCTTTCTTT. It yields the protein CASSSQGGTEAFF.

The V call is TRBV19, the J call TRBJ1-2; D might be TRBD1 (6 bases). V gave up 4 bases and J gave up 4 bases, with 16 bases separating them. The CDR3 spans 15 residues. Germline lookup yields CDR1 LNHDA and CDR2 SQIVND (reference sequence). The CDR3 coding sequence is TGTGCCAGTAGTACCGCCGGGACACAACGCTATGGCTACACCTTC. Its translation: CASSTAGTQRYGYTF. Complete variable domain (other parts from reference TRBV19 and TRBJ1-2): DGGITQSPKYLFRKEGQNVTLSCEQNLNHDAMYWYRQDPGQGLRLIYYSQIVNDFQKGDIAEGYSVSREKKESFPLTVTSAQKNPTAFYLCASSTAGTQRYGYTFGSGTRLTVV.

The CDR3 loop is CSAGVLMFDEQYF. CDR3 DNA: TGCAGTGCTGGGGTGTTGATGTTTGACGAGCAGTACTTC. This chain links TRBV20-1 with TRBJ2-7; D is unresolved. In germline, CDR1 is DFQATT, CDR2 SNEGSKA (reference sequence). Trimming left V 5 bases short and J 5 bases short, with 16 bases between. The CDR3 sequence is 13 residues long.

This CDR3 is CAWSSQGVGNQPQHF. In nucleotides, the CDR3 is TGTGCCTGGAGTTCACAGGGGGTAGGCAATCAGCCCCAGCATTTT. The chain recombines TRBV30 with TRBJ1-5; 8 positions match TRBD1. In germline, CDR1 is GTSNPN, CDR2 SVGIG (reference sequence). V lost 2 bases and J lost 2; bases outside the gene matches: 5. The CDR3 covers 15 residues. The full variable domain, completed using reference TRBV30 and TRBJ1-5, is SQTIHQWPATLVQPVGSPLSLECTVEGTSNPNLYWYRQAAGRGLQLLFYSVGIGQISSEVPQNLSASRPQDRQFILSSKKLLLSDSGFYLCAWSSQGVGNQPQHFGDGTRLSIL.

The J gene is TRBJ2-7, the V gene TRBV20-1; D not resolved. Trimming stripped 6 bases from V and 5 bases from J, with 23 bases between. This CDR3 region has 15 residues. The germline CDR1 and CDR2 sequences are DFQATT and SNEGSKA (reference sequence). The CDR3 DNA sequence: TGCAGTGCGGGAAGTGGAAAACCTATGTTCAACGAGCAGTACTTC. Its translation: CSAGSGKPMFNEQYF.

The rearrangement links TRBV30 to TRBJ1-5, with a weak D call TRBD1 (5 bases). With 0 bases removed from V and 7 bases from J, the gap between germline ends came to 16 bases. CDR1 is GTSNPN, CDR2 SVGIG, per germline (reference sequence). The CDR3 loop spans 15 amino acids. The CDR3 region has the DNA TGTGCCTGGAGTGTACCAACCGGGGGTGGACAGCCCCAGCATTTT. Translated: CAWSVPTGGGQPQHF.

V usage is TRBV30 and J usage is TRBJ2-2; D is tentatively TRBD1 or TRBD2 (5 bases each). This CDR3 has 16 residues. Trimming pared 5 bases from V and 2 bases from J, leaving 18 bases between. The germline gives CDR1 GTSNPN, CDR2 SVGIG (reference sequence). CDR3 bases: TGTGCCTGGGGACGAGAGAGGGGAAGAAACACCGGGGAGCTGTTTTTT. This sequence encodes CAWGRERGRNTGELFF.

This clonotype was detected once. The chain joins TRBV29-1 to TRBJ2-5; D may be TRBD1 (6 bases). The CDR3 consists of 12 residues. V was shortened by 6 bases and J by 9 bases, with 17 bases between the two germline ends. Germline V gene sequence: CDR1 SQVTM, CDR2 ANQGSEA. The CDR3 protein is CSVGGWTRAQYF. CDR3 DNA sequence: TGCAGCGTAGGGGGTTGGACTCGGGCCCAGTACTTC.

The chain is built from TRBV3-1 and TRBJ2-3, with a possible D match to TRBD2 (5 bases). Germline CDR1 and CDR2: LGHDT and YNNKEL (reference sequence). Trimming took 10 bases from V and 2 from J, leaving 13 bases between them. This CDR3 is built from 13 residues. The DNA for the CDR3 is TGTGCCACCTGGAGTGGACTCACAGATACGCAGTATTTT. Translated: CATWSGLTDTQYF.

The chain employs TRBV24-1 and TRBJ2-5; possibly TRBD1 or TRBD2 for D (5 bases each). Germline V gene data show CDR1 as KGHDR and CDR2 as SFDVKD. The length of the CDR3 is 16 residues. Deletions cut 4 bases from V and 0 bases from J, with 14 bases between. This chain's CDR3 is CATSDPGRPNQETQYF. CDR3 nucleotides: TGTGCCACCAGTGACCCGGGACGGCCCAACCAAGAGACCCAGTACTTC.

The chain couples TRBV29-1 to TRBJ2-3; the match to TRBD1 covers 9 bases. The CDR3 contains 12 residues. After removal of 7 bases from V and 6 bases from J, the junction contained 5 bases not matched to a gene. Germline loops: CDR1 SQVTM, CDR2 ANQGSEA. Written as DNA, the CDR3 is TGCAGCGCCAGGACAGGGGTCGATACGCAGTATTTT. Translating gives CSARTGVDTQYF.

The J gene is TRBJ2-4, the V gene TRBV7-2, with D perhaps matching TRBD2 (5 bases). V was pared by 1 base and J by 15 bases, with 13 bases between. The CDR3 has 12 residues. Germline V gene sequence: CDR1 SGHTA, CDR2 FQGNSA. The CDR3 here is CASSLGGLAGYF. For the CDR3, the DNA is TGTGCCAGCAGCTTAGGAGGACTGGCCGGGTACTTC.

This chain links TRBV29-1 with TRBJ1-2, with TRBD1 as a possible D gene (6 bases). The CDR3 length is 15 residues. Trimming pared 0 bases from V and 8 bases from J, leaving 19 bases between. Germline V gene data show CDR1 as SQVTM and CDR2 as ANQGSEA. CDR3 in amino acids: CSVEDLDGGRRGYTF. The CDR3 DNA sequence: TGCAGCGTTGAAGATCTTGATGGGGGGCGCCGGGGCTACACCTTC.

The V and J genes are TRBV4-3 and TRBJ2-7; D is unclear. CDR1 is LGHNA, CDR2 YSLEER, per germline. The CDR3 contains 15 residues. Trimming took off 1 base at V and 2 bases at J, with 12 bases between the two ends. CDR3 bases: TGCGCCAGCAGCCAAGGACGAGGCGGAACCTACGAGCAGTACGTC. Translated: CASSQGRGGTYEQYV.

The V call is TRBV5-4, the J call TRBJ2-7, with D perhaps TRBD2 (7 bases). The CDR3 loop spans 15 amino acids. Trimming pared 4 bases from V and 3 bases from J, leaving 17 bases between. Germline CDR1 is SGHNT and CDR2 is YYREEE (reference sequence). Here the CDR3 DNA reads TGTGCCAGCAGCACTGGGGGGGGCCTTGACTACGAGCAGTACTTC. Translated: CASSTGGGLDYEQYF.